This T cell receptor (beta chain) derives from a study of blood T cell repertoires in COVID-19. For the study at large: Sites across the United States, Italy and Spain contributed samples from acute and convalescent COVID-19.

The data were produced by immunoSEQ multiplex PCR, yet TCRdb's version contains in-frame clones alone and is incomplete. The repertoire holds approximately 150,000 clones, with about 88% as singletons. Trimming left V 3 bases short and J 1 base short, with 6 bases between. This CDR3 is built from 14 residues. Germline-derived CDR1 and CDR2 are KGHSH and LQKENI. The sample taken for sequencing was peripheral blood. The genes are TRBV18 and TRBJ2-2; unclear D gene. The clonotype originates from a man aged 35 to 55 with acute or convalescent COVID-19. The chain's CDR3 is CASSPRLNTGELFF. The DNA for the CDR3 is TGTGCCAGCTCACCCCGACTGAACACCGGGGAGCTGTTTTTT.